The rows below give T cell receptor beta chains drawn from one sample of a study of shared clonotypes between healthy human individuals. Generated by immunoSEQ multiplex PCR, the TCRdb table keeps only in-frame clones and is missing some. The repertoire has about 2.1 million clones, 93% of them found once; the top ten carry around 1.8%. The specimen was naive CD8+ T cells from PBMCs. These receptors all stem from a man in his late teens or twenties in good health. Some clones in this sample may be carry-over from other donors' samples. The CDR3 runs from the conserved cysteine through the conserved F or W. The D gene is left open where the match is weak. Clone size is not always given. Where it is, it says once, few, many or a class for expanded clones.

size,V,length,D,J,DNA,CDR3
once,TRBV25-1,11,NA,TRBJ2-1,TGTGCCAGCAGTGGGTCTCATGAGCAGTTCTTC,CASSGSHEQFF
NA,TRBV4-1,14,NA,TRBJ1-5,TGCGCCAGCAGCCAAGCGGGGTCCCCTCAGCCCCAGCATTTT,CASSQAGSPQPQHF
NA,TRBV9,13,TRBD1,TRBJ1-2,TGTGCCAGCAGCGGGGACAGGGGGCGAGGCTACACCTTC,CASSGDRGRGYTF
NA,TRBV2,15,NA,TRBJ2-7,TGTGCCAGCAGTGAAATTGCCAGGGGTACGGGCGAGCAGTACTTC,CASSEIARGTGEQYF
NA,TRBV7-2,15,TRBD2,TRBJ2-1,TGTGCCAGCAGCTCCCTGGGGAGGGGAGGCTATGAGCAGTTCTTC,CASSSLGRGGYEQFF
NA,TRBV6-6,16,NA,TRBJ1-2,TGTGCCAGCAGTTTCCAAGGTGGGACGCCGGTCTATGGCTACACCTTC,CASSFQGGTPVYGYTF
NA,TRBV4-2,18,TRBD2,TRBJ2-1,TGTGCCAGCAGCCCGGGACTAGCGGGGGCAATAGGTTACAATGAGCAGTTCTTC,CASSPGLAGAIGYNEQFF
NA,TRBV9,15,TRBD1,TRBJ2-7,TGTGCCAGCAGCGTAGGACAGGGGGTGGGGAACGAGCAGTACTTC,CASSVGQGVGNEQYF
NA,TRBV7-9,14,NA,TRBJ2-5,TGTGCCGATACTGGCGGACTAATCCAAGAGACCCAGTACTTC,CADTGGLIQETQYF
NA,TRBV28,15,TRBD2,TRBJ2-7,TGTGCCAGCAGTCCCCCCGCTAGCGGTTCCTACGAGCAGTACTTC,CASSPPASGSYEQYF
NA,TRBV7-9,15,NA,TRBJ2-3,TGTGCCAGCAGCGAAACTACCAGCGTCACAGATACGCAGTATTTT,CASSETTSVTDTQYF